The clone carrying this T cell receptor (beta chain) was picked up many times. What it recognizes is unknown. The data stem from a study of T-cell reconstitution after alpha-beta-depleted transplantation in children. Regarding the study as a whole: As was reported, about two months after transplant, alpha-beta T cells came from several hundred expanded graft clones.

This CDR3 has 14 amino acids. Germline values: CDR1 MGHRA, CDR2 YSYEKL. Losses at the gene ends were 4 bases for V and 8 bases for J; bases not matched to a gene: 9. Unique molecular identifiers featured in how the TCRbeta library was prepared. One entry per CDR3 protein, called by TCRdb with MiXCR from the PCR reads. The profile shows around 300,000 distinct CDR3 sequences, around a tenth of them singletons. The chain couples TRBV4-1 to TRBJ2-7; 9 nucleotides match TRBD1. The input for sequencing was peripheral blood, taken 180 days after TCRalphabeta/CD19-depleted stem cell transplant. The receptor was derived from a male patient aged 2-9 years who had a stem cell transplant for chronic granulomatous disease, so the T cells may come from the graft donor. The CDR3 bases are TGCGCCAGCAGCCTCCGGGACAGGGATTATAAGCAGTACTTC. It specifies CASSLRDRDYKQYF.